A single sample is the source of the 9 T cell receptor beta chains below, sequenced in a study of T cells after yellow fever vaccination. A single record per CDR3 protein comes from TCRdb applying MiXCR to the 5' RACE reads. The sample yields about 73,000 distinct CDR3 sequences, approximately 8% seen once. This material consisted of CD8+ T cells sorted from PBMCs, taken on the day of the yellow fever booster vaccination. The receptor set was obtained from a man aged 25 to 45 who received the YFV17D yellow fever vaccine.

This clonotype was counted a few times. This chain uses TRBV21-1 with TRBJ1-1; the table's D call of TRBD1 was not tested on the DNA. TRBV21-1 corresponds to a pseudogene. The CDR3 runs 19 residues. As DNA, the CDR3 is TGTGCCAGCAGCAAAGCGCTTCGAGAGGACGGAAAGGGGGCCACTGAAGCTTTCTTT. This encodes CASSKALREDGKGATEAFF.

V gene TRBV9 combines with J gene TRBJ1-1; perhaps TRBD1 as D (5 bases). Trimming removed 0 bases at V and 0 bases at J, with 12 bases between. This CDR3 spans 16 amino acids. Germline V lookup: CDR1 SGDLS, CDR2 YYNGEE. In DNA, the CDR3 is TGTGCCAGCAGCGTAGTGAGGGGCAAACTGAACACTGAAGCTTTCTTT. Translated, it gives CASSVVRGKLNTEAFF. Full variable domain (missing parts from reference TRBV9 and TRBJ1-1): DSGVTQTPKHLITATGQRVTLRCSPRSGDLSVYWYQQSLDQGLQFLIQYYNGEERAKGNILERFSAQQFPDLHSELNLSSLELGDSALYFCASSVVRGKLNTEAFFGQGTRLTVV.

In its sample, this clonotype was seen a few times. The rearrangement uses TRBV12-3 or TRBV12-4 and TRBJ2-1; the D gene is possibly TRBD2 (5 bases). This CDR3 has 16 residues. The germline V and J ends were trimmed by 3 bases and 0 bases, with 12 bases remaining between them. This CDR3 is CASSFLPGSSYNEQFF. CDR3 in DNA: TGTGCCAGCAGTTTCCTCCCGGGGAGCTCCTACAATGAGCAGTTCTTC.

This clonotype was counted at least ten times. This chain joins TRBV11-2 and TRBJ2-2, with no clear D. Germline V gene sequence: CDR1 SGHAT, CDR2 FQNNGV. The CDR3 length is 13 residues. V shed 1 base and J shed 6 bases, with 6 bases lying between them. In DNA form, the CDR3 reads TGTGCCAGCAGCTTAGTTGGGCCCGGGGAGCTGTTTTTT. It yields the protein CASSLVGPGELFF. The whole variable domain, remainder taken from reference TRBV11-2 and TRBJ2-2, is EAGVAQSPRYKIIEKRQSVAFWCNPISGHATLYWYQQILGQGPKLLIQFQNNGVVDDSQLPKDRFSAERLKGVDSTLKIQPAKLEDSAVYLCASSLVGPGELFFGEGSRLTVL.

This clonotype showed up many times. The chain employs TRBV5-1 and TRBJ2-7; D uncertain. The CDR3 consists of 11 residues. Germline V lookup: CDR1 SGHRS, CDR2 YFSETQ. V was shortened by 5 bases and J by 6 bases, with 9 bases between the two germline ends. The CDR3 sequence is CASSLAGEQYF. The DNA for the CDR3 is TGCGCCAGCAGTTTAGCTGGCGAGCAGTACTTC.

This clonotype was seen more than once but under ten times. A junction boundary mismatches the germline segment, possibly from a read error. As DNA, the CDR3 is TGTGCCAGCATCTTGGGAATTTCGGGCAGCGACGAGCAGTACTTC. Its translation is CASILGISGSDEQYF. This rearrangement joins TRBV5-5 to TRBJ2-7; D ambiguous. Germline loops: CDR1 SGHKS, CDR2 YYEKEE (reference sequence). The CDR3 sequence is 15 residues long.

This clonotype was counted a few times. This sequence joins TRBV6-5 and TRBJ2-3, with 7 nucleotides matching TRBD1. The CDR3 has 15 residues. V shed 2 bases and J 9 bases; nucleotides not matched to a gene: 11. CDR1 is MNHEY and CDR2 is SVGAGI in the germline V gene. The CDR3 here is CASSYVQGPANTQYF. Here the CDR3 DNA reads TGTGCCAGCAGTTACGTACAGGGGCCCGCCAACACGCAGTATTTT.

The chain employs TRBV5-1 and TRBJ2-7; TRBD2 aligns across 8 bases. Trimming took 3 bases from V and 3 from J; bases not matched to a gene: 2. Germline V gene lookup returns CDR1 SGHRS and CDR2 YFSETQ. This CDR3 has 13 amino acids. The CDR3 DNA reads as TGCGCCAGCAGCTCGGGGGGGGACTACGAGCAGTACTTC. This codes for CASSSGGDYEQYF.

The chain has TRBV6-1 and TRBJ1-5, with D unresolved. The germline V gene encodes CDR1 MNHNS and CDR2 SASEGT. The V gene lost 8 bases and the J gene lost 0 bases, with 8 bases spanning the gap. The CDR3 consists of 13 residues. The CDR3 spells CASGRNSNQPQHF. For the CDR3, the DNA is TGTGCCAGCGGAAGGAATAGCAATCAGCCCCAGCATTTT.